The sequence of this T cell receptor beta chain was determined in a study of STAT5B mutations in CD4+ large granular lymphocyte leukemia. The length of the CDR3 is 16 residues. Germline V gives CDR1 SGDLS, CDR2 YYNGEE. V shed 0 bases, J shed 5 bases, and the junction held 8 bases outside the gene matches. Of note for this clone: As yet, its antigen is unknown.

Study results and limitations: Approximately 25% of private leukemic clonotypes occurred rarely in other patients' non-leukemic repertoires.

TCRdb keeps only in-frame clones here, not all; method: immunoSEQ multiplex PCR. The sample carries fewer than 45,000 clones, approximately 83% recorded once. The chain is built from TRBV9 and TRBJ2-5; 9 bases are a match to TRBD2. The sample consisted of CD4+ T cells from blood buffy coats. The sequence derives from a human donor in good health. CDR3 DNA sequence: TGTGCCAGCAGCGTAGCCACGACTAGCGGAGGGGAGACCCAGTACTTC. Protein sequence: CASSVATTSGGETQYF. Full variable domain (rest looked up from reference TRBV9 and TRBJ2-5): DSGVTQTPKHLITATGQRVTLRCSPRSGDLSVYWYQQSLDQGLQFLIQYYNGEERAKGNILERFSAQQFPDLHSELNLSSLELGDSALYFCASSVATTSGGETQYFGPGTRLLVL.